This T cell receptor beta chain originates from a study of blood T cell repertoires in COVID-19 (TCRdb year 2020). Describing the broader study: Collaborator samples came from the United States, Italy and Spain and covered acute and convalescent phases of COVID-19. Where HLA class I and class II types were available, the types were taken from metadata supplied by the sample provider, not from assay-based typing. A de-identified subject ID, COVID-19 status, age in years and sex were almost always included in the sample metadata. The repertoires were released in a freely available public database intended as a resource for research on the immune response to SARS-CoV-2. The material from the prospective study consisted of cDNA or gDNA derived from T cells, B-cell-depleted T cells, or PBMCs. The dataset comprised deeply sampled blood TCRbeta repertoires from subjects exposed to, actively infected with, or recovered from COVID-19. The samples were drawn from the first 160 participants of the ongoing ImmuneRACE study and from 950 to 1,500 subjects provided by 6 global collaborators.

For this clone: The antigen it binds to is not known. Qualities for individual bases were not recorded, and no much larger clone is one base off.

In the prospective study, participants were about 18 to 95 years old, resided in under 30 geographic areas of the United States, and were enrolled through a virtual design. Cohort assignment in the prospective study relied on participant-reported clinical history from a screening survey and a study questionnaire. Recovered participants in ImmuneRACE Cohort 3 were defined by two consecutive negative NP/OP PCR tests, clearance by a healthcare professional, or resolution of symptoms. Each participant in the prospective study had whole blood, serum and a nasopharyngeal or oropharyngeal swab collected by mobile phlebotomists. Prospective study participants could optionally give additional blood draws and questionnaires over a roughly two-month period. Before DNA extraction, prospective study blood samples were shipped either frozen or at room temperature. CDR1 and CDR2, looked up from the germline V gene (reference sequence), are SEHNR and FQNEAQ. At the junction V is shortened by 7 bases and J by 0 bases, with 15 bases in between. Measured from the cysteine to the phenylalanine, the CDR3 is 15 residues long. Only the CDR3 portion is preserved as DNA: 45 bases, with reading frame beginning at the first base.

TCRbeta CDR3 regions were amplified from genomic DNA using the immunoSEQ Assay, a bias-controlled multiplex PCR. The paper's data handling went like this. The number of nucleated cells in each sample was estimated by amplification of reference gene primers within the assay. Sequence reads were collapsed and filtered to measure the absolute abundance of every unique TCRbeta CDR3 rearrangement. Productive Simpson clonality was computed per sample as the square root of Simpson's diversity index over productive rearrangements. TCRdb limited this immuneACCESS table to in-frame rearrangements with V and J called. A share of clones is missing; checked studies link under half to unresolved V genes, and the rest is unexplained. The V and J calls and clone size come from that table; D and trimming were worked out from the DNA. Counted in this sample were approximately 210,000 clones; 70% to 85% of them appeared once. The biggest ten clones account for 3% to 4% of the sample.

Overall results and qualifications from the work: The amount of clinical and demographic metadata varied by source and participant and was provided uncurated.

The sequenced sample consisted of PBMCs or T cells enriched from blood (not recorded which). This receptor was taken from a woman aged 60 to 75 who had recovered from COVID-19. The chain is encoded by TRBV7-9 joined to TRBJ1-1, with the D gene not confidently named. DNA sequence: TGTGCCAGCAAACCACGGGAGGCCCTGAACACTGAAGCTTTCTTT. Its coded protein is CASKPREALNTEAFF.